This entry lists 14 T cell receptor beta chains sequenced from one sample in a study of shared clonotypes between healthy human individuals (TCRdb year 2020). Libraries came from the immunoSEQ multiplex PCR assay. TCRdb limited this immuneACCESS table to in-frame rearrangements with V and J called. A share of clones is missing; checked studies link under half to unresolved V genes, and the rest is unexplained. In all, the sample holds around 610,000 clones, and about 96% of those were seen once. Of the sample, roughly 0.1% falls within the top ten clones. CD8 naive samples were CD45RO-negative cells positively selected for CCR7, giving a CD45RA+CCR7+ population that excluded TemRA cells. Sequencing was performed on naive CD8+ T cells sorted from blood. Read against the paper, the sample's cell subset or site label means: CD45RA+CCR7+. The receptors here all came from a woman aged 30 to 39 in good health.

V gene TRBV6-1 combines with J gene TRBJ2-7; TRBD1 is a possible D gene (6 bases). The CDR3 has 13 residues. Germline V gene lookup returns CDR1 MNHNS and CDR2 SASEGT. The V end was cut by 1 base, the J end by 2 bases, with 6 bases between. CDR3: CASSEGGPYEQYF. The CDR3 DNA reads as TGTGCCAGCAGTGAAGGGGGGCCCTACGAGCAGTACTTC.

The chain recombines TRBV9 with TRBJ2-7; D unclear. The CDR3 totals 14 residues. Per the germline V gene, CDR1 is SGDLS and CDR2 is YYNGEE. The ends were cut back, 0 bases at V and 2 bases at J, with 9 bases in the middle. CDR3 nucleotide sequence: TGTGCCAGCAGCGTAGTCTCTGATACCTACGAGCAGTACTTC. This codes for CASSVVSDTYEQYF.

This sequence joins TRBV7-9 and TRBJ1-1; 12 bases agree with TRBD1. The V and J ends lost 4 bases and 10 bases, in that order; junction bases with no gene match: 19. Germline V gives CDR1 SEHNR, CDR2 FQNEAQ (reference sequence). This CDR3 region has 18 residues. The CDR3 sequence is CASSYGTGGIGTLNGAFF. The CDR3 region has the DNA TGTGCCAGCAGCTATGGGACAGGGGGCATCGGAACACTGAATGGAGCTTTCTTT. The whole variable domain, remainder taken from reference TRBV7-9 and TRBJ1-1, is DTGVSQNPRHKITKRGQNVTFRCDPISEHNRLYWYRQTLGQGPEFLTYFQNEAQLEKSRLLSDRFSAERPKGSFSTLEIQRTEQGDSAMYLCASSYGTGGIGTLNGAFFGQGTRLTVV.

This chain connects TRBV14 to TRBJ1-2, with D tentatively TRBD1 (6 bases). The CDR3 runs to 14 residues. Trimming took 3 bases from V and 2 from J, leaving 10 bases between them. From germline, CDR1 is SGHDN and CDR2 FVKESK. The CDR3 spells CASSQGAGNYGYTF. The CDR3 DNA sequence: TGTGCCAGCAGCCAGGGGGCAGGGAACTATGGCTACACCTTC.

J is TRBJ2-7 and V is TRBV7-9; D remains ambiguous. Trimming removed 5 bases from V and 5 bases from J, with 10 bases in between. The length of the CDR3 is 12 residues. The germline V gene encodes CDR1 SEHNR and CDR2 FQNEAQ (reference sequence). CDR3: CASSLSFHEQYF. DNA of the CDR3: TGTGCCAGCAGCCTCAGTTTCCACGAGCAGTACTTC.

This chain uses TRBV5-4 with TRBJ1-1; the match to TRBD1 covers 12 bases. This CDR3 comprises 20 residues. Germline V gene sequence: CDR1 SGHNT, CDR2 YYREEE (reference sequence). J gave up 1 base and V 2 bases, and 15 bases lay outside the gene matches. The CDR3 DNA reads as TGTGCCAGCAGCTTAGTATCCGGGACAGGGGGCTTCTATACGAACACTGAAGCTTTCTTT. It yields the protein CASSLVSGTGGFYTNTEAFF.

J is TRBJ1-1 and V is TRBV5-6; TRBD1 matches 11 bases. The germline gives CDR1 SGHDT, CDR2 YYEEEE. The CDR3 covers 14 residues. V dropped 4 bases and J dropped 4; count of bases not matched to a gene: 3. CDR3 nucleotide sequence: TGTGCCAGCAGCGAGGGACAGGGGGGCACTGAAGCTTTCTTT. It yields the protein CASSEGQGGTEAFF. Looking up the rest from reference TRBV5-6 and TRBJ1-1 gives the full variable domain: DAGVTQSPTHLIKTRGQQVTLRCSPKSGHDTVSWYQQALGQGPQFIFQYYEEEERQRGNFPDRFSGHQFPNYSSELNVNALLLGDSALYLCASSEGQGGTEAFFGQGTRLTVV.

The chain couples TRBV5-1 to TRBJ1-5; 10 bases are shared with TRBD1. In germline, CDR1 is SGHRS, CDR2 YFSETQ. CDR3 length equals 14 residues. V lost 7 bases to trimming and J lost 4 bases; unmatched junction nucleotides: 5. CDR3 DNA sequence: TGCGCCAGCCGAGGACAGGGGGTGAATCAGCCCCAGCATTTT. It codes for CASRGQGVNQPQHF.

As for this clone: Other DNA sequences in this specimen translate into the identical CDR3. The chain joins TRBV29-1 to TRBJ2-1, with TRBD1 matching 7 bases. This CDR3 is built from 14 residues. With 1 base clipped from V and 2 bases from J, the junction kept 2 bases outside the gene matches. Per germline, CDR1 SQVTM and CDR2 ANQGSEA. CDR3 region: CSVEGTGTYNEQFF. The CDR3, as DNA: TGCAGCGTTGAAGGGACAGGTACCTACAATGAGCAGTTCTTC.

This clone has a single count. CDR3 region: CASSYRGSDYEQYF. As DNA, the CDR3 is TGTGCCAGCAGTTACAGGGGGTCCGATTACGAGCAGTACTTC. This chain joins TRBV27 and TRBJ2-7; 8 bases map to TRBD1. The junction had 6 bases not matched to a gene; V was cut back by 4 bases and J by 4 bases. Per germline, CDR1 MNHEY and CDR2 SMNVEV (reference sequence). The length of the CDR3 is 14 residues.

V and J are TRBV6-5 and TRBJ1-4, with 7 bases aligning to TRBD1. CDR1 and CDR2 (germline): MNHEY, SVGAGI. CDR3 size: 15 residues. Trimming took 5 bases from V and 5 from J; bases not matched to a gene: 8. The CDR3 DNA follows: TGTGCCAGCAGTATCTCCGGGACAGAAAATGAAAAACTGTTTTTT. Amino acid sequence: CASSISGTENEKLFF.

This chain connects TRBV27 to TRBJ2-7; 12 nucleotides agree with TRBD1. The CDR3 runs 15 residues. V lost 5 bases to trimming and J lost 2 bases; unmatched junction nucleotides: 4. The germline gives CDR1 MNHEY, CDR2 SMNVEV (reference sequence). The CDR3 sequence is CASSLRDRGPYEQYF. The DNA for the CDR3 is TGTGCCAGCAGTCTCCGGGACAGGGGGCCCTACGAGCAGTACTTC.

The rearrangement uses TRBV28 and TRBJ1-3; D call uncertain. This CDR3 contains 13 residues. V gave up 3 bases and J gave up 8 bases, with 11 bases separating them. Germline V gene sequence: CDR1 MDHEN, CDR2 SYDVKM. This CDR3 is CASSFLSRDTIYF. In nucleotides, the CDR3 is TGTGCCAGCAGTTTCCTCAGTAGGGACACCATATATTTT. Looking up the rest from reference TRBV28 and TRBJ1-3 gives the full variable domain: DVKVTQSSRYLVKRTGEKVFLECVQDMDHENMFWYRQDPGLGLRLIYFSYDVKMKEKGDIPEGYSVSREKKERFSLILESASTNQTSMYLCASSFLSRDTIYFGEGSWLTVV.

The chain has TRBV7-9 and TRBJ2-2; D is tentatively TRBD1 or TRBD2 (5 bases each). From germline, CDR1 is SEHNR and CDR2 FQNEAQ (reference sequence). V lost 4 bases to trimming and J lost 0 bases, with 18 bases between them. This CDR3 has 18 amino acids. Written as DNA, the CDR3 is TGTGCCAGCAGCTGGGGGATGTGGGACGGCACGAACACCGGGGAGCTGTTTTTT. This gives the protein CASSWGMWDGTNTGELFF.